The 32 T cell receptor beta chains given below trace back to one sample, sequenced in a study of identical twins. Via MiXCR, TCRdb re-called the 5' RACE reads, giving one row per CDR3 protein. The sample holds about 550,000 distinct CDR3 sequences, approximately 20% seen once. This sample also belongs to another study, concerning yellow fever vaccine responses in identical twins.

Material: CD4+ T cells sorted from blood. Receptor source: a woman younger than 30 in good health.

CDR3 sequence reads: CASNPRGGLPLASGELFF. The CDR3 region has the DNA TGTGCCAGTAACCCGCGGGGAGGGCTTCCTCTCGCCAGCGGGGAGCTGTTTTTT. The V call is TRBV19, the J call TRBJ2-2, with 7 bases matching TRBD2. V lost 7 bases and J lost 7; bases outside the gene matches: 21. Germline V gene lookup returns CDR1 LNHDA and CDR2 SQIVND (reference sequence). The CDR3 contains 18 residues.

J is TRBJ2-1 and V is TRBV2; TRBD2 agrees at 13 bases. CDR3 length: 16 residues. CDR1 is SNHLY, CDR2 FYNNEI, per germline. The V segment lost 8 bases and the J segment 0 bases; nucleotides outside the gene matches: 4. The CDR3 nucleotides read TGTGCCAGCCCCGGGACTAGCGGGATCTCCTACAATGAGCAGTTCTTC. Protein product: CASPGTSGISYNEQFF.

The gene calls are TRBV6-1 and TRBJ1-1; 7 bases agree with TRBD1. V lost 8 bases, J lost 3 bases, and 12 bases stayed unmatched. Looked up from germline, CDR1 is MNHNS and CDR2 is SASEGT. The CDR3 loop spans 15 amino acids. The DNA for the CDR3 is TGTGCCAGCTCCGCCGAGACAGGGCATCACACTGAAGCTTTCTTT. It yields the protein CASSAETGHHTEAFF.

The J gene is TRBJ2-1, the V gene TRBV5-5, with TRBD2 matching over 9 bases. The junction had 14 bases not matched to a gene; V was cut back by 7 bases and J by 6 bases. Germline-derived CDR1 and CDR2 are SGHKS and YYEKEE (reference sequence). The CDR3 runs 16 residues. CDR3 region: CASVGSPAGGSNEQFF. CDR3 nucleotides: TGTGCCAGCGTCGGCAGTCCAGCGGGGGGCTCCAATGAGCAGTTCTTC.

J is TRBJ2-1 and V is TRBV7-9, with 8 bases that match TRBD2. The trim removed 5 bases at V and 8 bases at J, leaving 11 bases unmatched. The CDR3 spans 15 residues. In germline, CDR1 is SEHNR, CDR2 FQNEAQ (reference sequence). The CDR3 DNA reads TGTGCCAGCAGCGTGATGTTAAGCGGGAGCGATGAGCAGTTCTTC. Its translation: CASSVMLSGSDEQFF.

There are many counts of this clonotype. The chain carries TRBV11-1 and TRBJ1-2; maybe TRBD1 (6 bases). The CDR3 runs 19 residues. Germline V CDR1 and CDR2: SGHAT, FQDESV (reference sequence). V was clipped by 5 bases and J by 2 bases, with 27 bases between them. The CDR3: CASSPPDRQVLKKNYGYTF. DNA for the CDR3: TGTGCCAGCAGCCCCCCGGACAGACAAGTTTTAAAAAAAAACTATGGCTACACCTTC.

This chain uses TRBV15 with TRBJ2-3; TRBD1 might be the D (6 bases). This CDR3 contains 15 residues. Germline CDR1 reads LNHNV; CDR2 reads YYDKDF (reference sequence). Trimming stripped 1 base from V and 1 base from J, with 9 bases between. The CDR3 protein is CATSRGTEGTDTQYF. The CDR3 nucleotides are TGTGCCACCAGCAGAGGGACAGAAGGCACAGATACGCAGTATTTT.

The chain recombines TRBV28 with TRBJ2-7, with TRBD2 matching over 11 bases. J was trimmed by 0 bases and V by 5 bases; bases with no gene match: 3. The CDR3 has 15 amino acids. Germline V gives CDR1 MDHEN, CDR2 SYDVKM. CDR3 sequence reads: CASSVAGGRSYEQYF. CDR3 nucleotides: TGTGCCAGCAGTGTAGCGGGAGGGCGCTCCTACGAGCAGTACTTC.

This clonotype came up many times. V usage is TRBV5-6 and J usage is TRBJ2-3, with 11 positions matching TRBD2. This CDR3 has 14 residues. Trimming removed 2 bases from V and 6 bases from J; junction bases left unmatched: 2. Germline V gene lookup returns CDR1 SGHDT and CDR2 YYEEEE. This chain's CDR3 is CASSFSGGADTQYF. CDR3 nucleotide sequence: TGTGCCAGCAGCTTTAGCGGGGGGGCGGATACGCAGTATTTT. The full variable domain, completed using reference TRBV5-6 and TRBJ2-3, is DAGVTQSPTHLIKTRGQQVTLRCSPKSGHDTVSWYQQALGQGPQFIFQYYEEEERQRGNFPDRFSGHQFPNYSSELNVNALLLGDSALYLCASSFSGGADTQYFGPGTRLTVL.

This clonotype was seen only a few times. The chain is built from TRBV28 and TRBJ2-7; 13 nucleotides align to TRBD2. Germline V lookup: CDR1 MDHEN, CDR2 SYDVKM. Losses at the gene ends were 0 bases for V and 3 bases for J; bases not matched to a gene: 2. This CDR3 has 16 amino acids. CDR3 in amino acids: CASSLWTSGRLYEQYF. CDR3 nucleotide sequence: TGTGCCAGCAGTTTATGGACTAGCGGGAGGCTCTACGAGCAGTACTTC.

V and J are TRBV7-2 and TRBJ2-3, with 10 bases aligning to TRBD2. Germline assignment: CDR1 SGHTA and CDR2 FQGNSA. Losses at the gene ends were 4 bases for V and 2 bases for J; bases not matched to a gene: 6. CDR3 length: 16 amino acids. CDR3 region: CASSSVLAGFTDTQYF. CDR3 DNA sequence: TGTGCCAGCAGCTCCGTACTAGCGGGATTCACAGATACGCAGTATTTT.

The CDR3 coding sequence is TGCAGTGCTAGAGGCGGGGCGCAGGGCGGAACCGGGGAGCTGTTTTTT. Translation: CSARGGAQGGTGELFF. The V gene is TRBV20-1, the J gene TRBJ2-2; the D gene is possibly TRBD2 (6 bases). With 1 base removed from V and 5 bases from J, the gap between germline ends came to 17 bases. Germline-derived CDR1 and CDR2 are DFQATT and SNEGSKA (reference sequence). The CDR3 is 16 amino acids.

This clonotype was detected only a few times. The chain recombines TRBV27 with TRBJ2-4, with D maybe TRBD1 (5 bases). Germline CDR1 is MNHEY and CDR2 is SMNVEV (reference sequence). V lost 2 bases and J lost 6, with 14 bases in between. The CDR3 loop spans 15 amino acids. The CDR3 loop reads CASSLRWTSGNIQYF. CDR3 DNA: TGTGCCAGCAGTTTACGATGGACATCGGGAAACATTCAGTACTTC.

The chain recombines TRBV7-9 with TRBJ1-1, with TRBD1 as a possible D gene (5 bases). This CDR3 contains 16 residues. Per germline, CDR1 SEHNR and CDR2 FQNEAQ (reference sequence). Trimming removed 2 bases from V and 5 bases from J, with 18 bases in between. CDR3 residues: CASSLSPGGEGTEAFF. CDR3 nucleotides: TGTGCCAGCAGCTTATCTCCGGGGGGGGAGGGGACTGAAGCTTTCTTT.

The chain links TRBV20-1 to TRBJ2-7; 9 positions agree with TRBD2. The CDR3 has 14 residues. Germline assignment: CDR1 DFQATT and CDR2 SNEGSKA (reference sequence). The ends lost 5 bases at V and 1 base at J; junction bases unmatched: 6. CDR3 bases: TGCAGTGCTGGAAAGACTAGCGGTTCCTACGAGCAGTACTTC. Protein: CSAGKTSGSYEQYF.

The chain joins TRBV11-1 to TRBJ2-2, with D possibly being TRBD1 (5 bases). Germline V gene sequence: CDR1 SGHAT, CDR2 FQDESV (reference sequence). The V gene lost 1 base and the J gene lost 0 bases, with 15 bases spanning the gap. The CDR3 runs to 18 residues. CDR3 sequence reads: CASSLVRRDYPNTGELFF. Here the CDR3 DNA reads TGTGCCAGCAGCTTAGTACGCAGGGATTACCCGAACACCGGGGAGCTGTTTTTT.

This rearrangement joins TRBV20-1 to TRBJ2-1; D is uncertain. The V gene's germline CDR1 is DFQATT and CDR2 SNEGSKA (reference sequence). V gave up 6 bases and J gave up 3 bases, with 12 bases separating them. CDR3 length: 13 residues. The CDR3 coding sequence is TGCAGTGCCCTATTCAGGATCTACAATGAGCAGTTCTTC. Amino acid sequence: CSALFRIYNEQFF.

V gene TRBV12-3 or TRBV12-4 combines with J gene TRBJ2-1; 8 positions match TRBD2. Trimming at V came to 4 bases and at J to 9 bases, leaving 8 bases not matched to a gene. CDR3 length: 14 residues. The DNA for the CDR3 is TGTGCCAGCAGTTCCCCGGGACTAGGGGGTGAGCAGTTCTTC. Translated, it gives CASSSPGLGGEQFF.

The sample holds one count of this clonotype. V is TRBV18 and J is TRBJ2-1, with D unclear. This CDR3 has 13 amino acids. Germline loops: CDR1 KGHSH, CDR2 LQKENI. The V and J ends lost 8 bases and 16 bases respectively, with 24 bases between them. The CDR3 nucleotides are TGTGCCAGCCCCGGACCAGGAACCACGGATAATTTCTTC. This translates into CASPGPGTTDNFF.

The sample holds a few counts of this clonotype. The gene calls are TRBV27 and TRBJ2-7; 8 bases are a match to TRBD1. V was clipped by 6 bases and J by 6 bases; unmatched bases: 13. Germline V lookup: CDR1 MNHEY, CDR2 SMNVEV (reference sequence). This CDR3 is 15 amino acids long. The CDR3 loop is CASSSAGTGGLEQYF. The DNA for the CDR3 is TGTGCCAGCAGCTCAGCCGGGACAGGAGGGCTCGAGCAGTACTTC.

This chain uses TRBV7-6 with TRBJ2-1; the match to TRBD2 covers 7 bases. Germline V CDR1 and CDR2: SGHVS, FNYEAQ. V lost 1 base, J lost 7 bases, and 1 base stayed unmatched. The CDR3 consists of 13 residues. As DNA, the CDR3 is TGTGCCAGCAGCTTAGAAGCGGGAAATGAGCAGTTCTTC. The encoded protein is CASSLEAGNEQFF. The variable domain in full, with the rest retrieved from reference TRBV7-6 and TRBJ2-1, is GAGVSQSPRYKVTKRGQDVALRCDPISGHVSLYWYRQALGQGPEFLTYFNYEAQQDKSGLPNDRFSAERPEGSISTLTIQRTEQRDSAMYRCASSLEAGNEQFFGPGTRLTVL.

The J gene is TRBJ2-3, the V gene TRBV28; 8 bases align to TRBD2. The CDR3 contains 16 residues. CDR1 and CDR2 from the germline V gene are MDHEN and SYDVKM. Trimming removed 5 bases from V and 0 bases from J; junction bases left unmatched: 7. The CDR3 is CASSRSSGSSTDTQYF. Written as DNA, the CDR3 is TGTGCCAGCAGTCGTTCTAGCGGGTCTAGCACAGATACGCAGTATTTT.

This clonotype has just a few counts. In DNA, the CDR3 is TGTGCCAGCAGTGAAGCGCCTCGACTGGGACTTGAGCAGTTCTTC. Translated, it gives CASSEAPRLGLEQFF. The rearrangement joins TRBV2 to TRBJ2-1; a possible D gene is TRBD2 (6 bases). Trimming left V 0 bases short and J 9 bases short, with 15 bases between. Germline V gene lookup returns CDR1 SNHLY and CDR2 FYNNEI. There are 15 residues in the CDR3.

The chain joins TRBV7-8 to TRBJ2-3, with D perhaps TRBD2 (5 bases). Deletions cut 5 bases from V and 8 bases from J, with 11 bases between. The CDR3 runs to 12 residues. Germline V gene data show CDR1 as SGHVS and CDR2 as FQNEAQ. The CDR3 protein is CASSASFGTQYF. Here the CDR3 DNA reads TGTGCCAGCAGCGCTAGCTTCGGTACGCAGTATTTT.

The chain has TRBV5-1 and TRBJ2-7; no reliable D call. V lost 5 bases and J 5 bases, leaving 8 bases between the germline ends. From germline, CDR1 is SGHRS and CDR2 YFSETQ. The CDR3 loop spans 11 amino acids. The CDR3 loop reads CASREANEQYF. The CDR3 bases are TGCGCCAGCAGGGAAGCGAACGAGCAGTACTTC.

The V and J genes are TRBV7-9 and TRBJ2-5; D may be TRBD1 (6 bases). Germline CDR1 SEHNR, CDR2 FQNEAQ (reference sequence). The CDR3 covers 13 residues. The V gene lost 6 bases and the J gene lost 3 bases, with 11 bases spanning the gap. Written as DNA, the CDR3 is TGTGCCAGCAGTTGGACAGTAAAAGAGACCCAGTACTTC. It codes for CASSWTVKETQYF.

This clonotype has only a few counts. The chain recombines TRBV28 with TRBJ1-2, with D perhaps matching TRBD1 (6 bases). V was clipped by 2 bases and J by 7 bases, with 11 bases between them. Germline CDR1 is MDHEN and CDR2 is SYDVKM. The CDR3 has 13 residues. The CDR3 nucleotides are TGTGCCAGCAGTTTAGTGGGGGCAACTGGCTACACCTTC. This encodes CASSLVGATGYTF.

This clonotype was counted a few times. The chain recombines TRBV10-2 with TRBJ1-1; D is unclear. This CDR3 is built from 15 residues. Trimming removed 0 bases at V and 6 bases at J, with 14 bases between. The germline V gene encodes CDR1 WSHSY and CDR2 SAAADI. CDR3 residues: CASSESIINRPEAFF. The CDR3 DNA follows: TGCGCCAGCAGTGAGTCGATTATAAACCGGCCTGAAGCTTTCTTT.

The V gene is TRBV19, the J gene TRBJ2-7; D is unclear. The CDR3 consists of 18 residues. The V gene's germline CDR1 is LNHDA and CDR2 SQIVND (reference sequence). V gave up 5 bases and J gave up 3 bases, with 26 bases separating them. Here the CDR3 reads CASSPPWQAPRKIYEQYF. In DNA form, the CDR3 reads TGTGCCAGTAGTCCCCCGTGGCAGGCCCCCAGAAAGATCTACGAGCAGTACTTC.

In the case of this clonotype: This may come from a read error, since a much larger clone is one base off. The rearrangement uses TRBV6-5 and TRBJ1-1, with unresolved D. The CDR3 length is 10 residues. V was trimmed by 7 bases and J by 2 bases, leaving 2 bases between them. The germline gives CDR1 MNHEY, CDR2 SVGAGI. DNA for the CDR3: TGTGCCAGCATTAACACTGAAGCTTTCTTT. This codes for CASINTEAFF.

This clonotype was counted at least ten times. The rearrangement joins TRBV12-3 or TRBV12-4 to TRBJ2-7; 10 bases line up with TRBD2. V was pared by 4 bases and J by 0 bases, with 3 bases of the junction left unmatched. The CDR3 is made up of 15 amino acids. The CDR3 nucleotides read TGTGCCAGCAGTTCGGGACTAGCGATCTCCTACGAGCAGTACTTC. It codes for CASSSGLAISYEQYF.

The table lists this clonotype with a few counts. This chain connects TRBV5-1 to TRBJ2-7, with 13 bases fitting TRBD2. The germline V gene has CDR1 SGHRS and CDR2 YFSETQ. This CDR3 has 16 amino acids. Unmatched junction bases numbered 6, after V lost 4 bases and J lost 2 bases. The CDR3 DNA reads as TGCGCCAGCAGCGCTGGACTAGCGGGAGAACCCTACGAGCAGTACTTC. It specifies CASSAGLAGEPYEQYF.